This entry describes one TCR beta chain. The entry originates in a study of blood T cell repertoires in COVID-19. Study-level information: Collection of acute and convalescent COVID-19 samples took place in the United States, Italy and Spain.

The CDR3 extends over 15 amino acids. Germline V gene lookup returns CDR1 SQVTM and CDR2 ANQGSEA. Trimming took 5 bases from V and 5 from J; bases not matched to a gene: 7. In the original workflow: Reference gene primer amplification gave estimated nucleated cell counts. Produced via immunoSEQ multiplex PCR; TCRdb's table is partial and in-frame only. V and J calls and clone size come straight from that table; D and trimming were deduced from the DNA. The sample consists of 50,000 to 70,000 clones, around 80% of them appearing once. Sequencing was performed on peripheral blood. The chain combines TRBV29-1 with TRBJ2-7; 15 positions match TRBD2. The sequence was collected from a man in his fifties or sixties with acute or convalescent COVID-19. CDR3 DNA sequence: TGCAGCGTTACGGGACTAGCGGGAGGTAGCGACGAGCAGTACTTC. This translates into CSVTGLAGGSDEQYF.